The next 4 T cell receptor beta chains were all read from a single sample in a study of T-cell memory formation after mild COVID-19. TCRdb recomputed calls from the 5' RACE reads with MiXCR, one row per CDR3 protein. The sample yields 300,000 to 350,000 distinct CDR3 sequences, just under 20% seen once. The sample consisted of PBMCs or a T cell subset sorted from them (not recorded which). These TCRs come from a young man who had mild COVID-19 (a few samples of this study predate the infection). Cell type and time point are not known.

The sample holds a few counts of this clonotype. The genes are TRBV7-2 and TRBJ2-1, with D hard to call. V lost 2 bases and J 7 bases, leaving 15 bases between the germline ends. The CDR3 totals 15 residues. CDR1 is SGHTA, CDR2 FQGNSA, per germline. The CDR3 sequence is CASSLSALNRNEQFF. The CDR3 nucleotides read TGTGCCAGCAGCTTAAGCGCCCTAAACCGGAATGAGCAGTTCTTC.

This clonotype was counted a few times. V and J are TRBV6-5 and TRBJ1-1; D gene ambiguous. In germline, CDR1 is MNHEY, CDR2 SVGAGI. Trimming took 5 bases from V and 4 from J, leaving 11 bases between them. The CDR3 is 13 amino acids. The DNA for the CDR3 is TGTGCCAGCAGTATAGGGTCGAGCACTGAAGCTTTCTTT. Protein sequence: CASSIGSSTEAFF.

There are a few counts of this clonotype. The V call is TRBV20-1, the J call TRBJ2-7, with 10 bases identical to TRBD1. CDR1 and CDR2 from the germline V gene are DFQATT and SNEGSKA (reference sequence). J gave up 1 base and V 3 bases, and 6 bases lay outside the gene matches. The CDR3 runs 15 residues. The CDR3 region is CSARATGGASYEQYF. The DNA of the CDR3 is TGCAGTGCTAGGGCGACAGGGGGCGCATCCTACGAGCAGTACTTC.

This sequence joins TRBV7-3 and TRBJ2-2, with 14 bases matching TRBD2. Germline V gives CDR1 SGHTA, CDR2 FQGTGA. After removal of 4 bases from V and 4 bases from J, the junction contained 8 bases not matched to a gene. The CDR3 spans 18 residues. The CDR3 bases are TGTGCCAGCAGCTCTCGGACTAGCGGGGGGATTTCCACCGGGGAGCTGTTTTTT. It translates to CASSSRTSGGISTGELFF.